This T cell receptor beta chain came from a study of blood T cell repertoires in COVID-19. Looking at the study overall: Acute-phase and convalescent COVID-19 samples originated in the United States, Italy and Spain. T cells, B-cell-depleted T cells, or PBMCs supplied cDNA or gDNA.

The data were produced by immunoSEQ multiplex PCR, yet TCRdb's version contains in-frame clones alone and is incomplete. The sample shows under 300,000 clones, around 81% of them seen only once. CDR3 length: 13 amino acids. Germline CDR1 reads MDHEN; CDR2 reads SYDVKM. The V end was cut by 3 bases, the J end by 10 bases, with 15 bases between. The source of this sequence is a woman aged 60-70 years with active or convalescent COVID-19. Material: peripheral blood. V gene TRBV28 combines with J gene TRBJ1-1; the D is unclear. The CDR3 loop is CASSLGGRYGAFF. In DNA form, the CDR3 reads TGTGCCAGCAGTTTGGGAGGTCGGTACGGAGCTTTCTTT.